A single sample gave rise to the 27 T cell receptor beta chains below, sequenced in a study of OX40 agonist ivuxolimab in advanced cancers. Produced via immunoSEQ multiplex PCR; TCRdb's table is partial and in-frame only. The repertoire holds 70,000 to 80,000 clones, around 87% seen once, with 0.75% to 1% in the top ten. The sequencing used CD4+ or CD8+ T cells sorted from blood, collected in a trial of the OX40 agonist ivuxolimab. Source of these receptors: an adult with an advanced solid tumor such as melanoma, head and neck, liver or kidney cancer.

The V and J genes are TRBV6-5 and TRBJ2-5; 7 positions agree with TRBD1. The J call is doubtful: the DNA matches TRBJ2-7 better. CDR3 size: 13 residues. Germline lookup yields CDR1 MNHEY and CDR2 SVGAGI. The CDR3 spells CAGGQDGFSEQYF. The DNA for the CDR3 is TGTGCCGGAGGACAGGACGGATTCAGCGAGCAGTACTTC.

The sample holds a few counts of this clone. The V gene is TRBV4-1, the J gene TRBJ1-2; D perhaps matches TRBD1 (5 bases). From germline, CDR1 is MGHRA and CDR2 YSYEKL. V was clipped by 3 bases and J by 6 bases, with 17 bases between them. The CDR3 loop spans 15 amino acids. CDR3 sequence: CASSHASRVGDGYTF. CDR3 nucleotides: TGCGCCAGCAGCCATGCCTCCAGGGTGGGAGATGGCTACACCTTC.

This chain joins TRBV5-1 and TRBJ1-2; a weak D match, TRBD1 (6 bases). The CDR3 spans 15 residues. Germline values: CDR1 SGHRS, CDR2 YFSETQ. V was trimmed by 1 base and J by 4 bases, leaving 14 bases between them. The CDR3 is CASSLTTGSTYGYTF. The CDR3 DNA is TGCGCCAGCAGCTTGACAACAGGGAGTACCTATGGCTACACCTTC. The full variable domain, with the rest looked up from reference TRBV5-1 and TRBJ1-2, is KAGVTQTPRYLIKTRGQQVTLSCSPISGHRSVSWYQQTPGQGLQFLFEYFSETQRNKGNFPGRFSGRQFSNSRSEMNVSTLELGDSALYLCASSLTTGSTYGYTFGSGTRLTVV.

CDR3 amino acids: CASSLKLGTGYNEQFF. DNA for the CDR3: TGTGCCAGCAGCCTTAAACTCGGGACAGGGTACAATGAGCAGTTCTTC. This chain joins TRBV7-3 and TRBJ2-1; 9 nucleotides align to TRBD1. CDR1 and CDR2 (germline): SGHTA, FQGTGA. The J segment lost 4 bases and the V segment lost 5 bases, leaving 9 bases of the junction unmatched. The CDR3 runs to 16 residues.

The CDR3 protein is CASSLTPGLAGETDTQYF. The DNA of the CDR3 is TGTGCCAGCAGCCTTACCCCGGGACTAGCGGGAGAAACAGATACGCAGTATTTT. The rearrangement joins TRBV7-2 to TRBJ2-3; 14 positions agree with TRBD2. CDR1 is SGHTA, CDR2 FQGNSA, per germline. This CDR3 region has 18 residues. The junction had 10 bases not matched to a gene; V was cut back by 5 bases and J by 3 bases. The full variable domain, in which reference TRBV7-2 and TRBJ2-3 provide the parts outside the CDR3, is GAGVSQSPSNKVTEKGKDVELRCDPISGHTALYWYRQSLGQGLEFLIYFQGNSAPDKSGLPSDRFSAERTGGSVSTLTIQRTQQEDSAVYLCASSLTPGLAGETDTQYFGPGTRLTVL.

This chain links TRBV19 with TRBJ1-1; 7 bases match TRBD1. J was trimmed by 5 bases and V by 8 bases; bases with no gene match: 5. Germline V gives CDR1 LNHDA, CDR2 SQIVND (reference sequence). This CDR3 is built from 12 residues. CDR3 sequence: CASGDRWTEAFF. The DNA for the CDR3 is TGTGCCAGTGGGGACAGATGGACTGAAGCTTTCTTT. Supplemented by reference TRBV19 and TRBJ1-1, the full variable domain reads DGGITQSPKYLFRKEGQNVTLSCEQNLNHDAMYWYRQDPGQGLRLIYYSQIVNDFQKGDIAEGYSVSREKKESFPLTVTSAQKNPTAFYLCASGDRWTEAFFGQGTRLTVV.

The CDR3 spells CASSHGRGNTEAFF. The CDR3 DNA reads as TGTGCCAGCAGCCACGGCAGGGGGAACACTGAAGCTTTCTTT. V is TRBV7-2 and J is TRBJ1-1; perhaps TRBD1 as D (6 bases). CDR1 SGHTA and CDR2 FQGNSA come from the germline V gene. Trimming took off 5 bases at V and 1 base at J, with 11 bases between the two ends. The CDR3 covers 14 residues.

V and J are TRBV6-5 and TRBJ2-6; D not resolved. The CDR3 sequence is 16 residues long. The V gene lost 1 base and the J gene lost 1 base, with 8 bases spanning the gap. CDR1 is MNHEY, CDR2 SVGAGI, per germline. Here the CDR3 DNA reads TGTGCCAGCAGTTACTGGGCAGGATCTGGGGCCAACGTCCTGACTTTC. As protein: CASSYWAGSGANVLTF.

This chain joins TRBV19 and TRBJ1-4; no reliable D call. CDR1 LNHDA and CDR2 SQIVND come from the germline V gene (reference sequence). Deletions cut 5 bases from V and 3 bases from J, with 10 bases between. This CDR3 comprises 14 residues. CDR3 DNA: TGTGCCAGTAGTTCGGGGATGGCTAATGAAAAACTGTTTTTT. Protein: CASSSGMANEKLFF.

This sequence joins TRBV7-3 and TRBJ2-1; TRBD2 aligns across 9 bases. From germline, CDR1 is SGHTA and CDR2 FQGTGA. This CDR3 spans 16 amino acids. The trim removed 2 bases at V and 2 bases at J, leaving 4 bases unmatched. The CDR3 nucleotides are TGTGCCAGCAGCTTACGTCCTAGCGGGGCCTACAATGAGCAGTTCTTC. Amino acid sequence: CASSLRPSGAYNEQFF. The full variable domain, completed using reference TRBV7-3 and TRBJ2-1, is GAGVSQTPSNKVTEKGKYVELRCDPISGHTALYWYRQSLGQGPEFLIYFQGTGAADDSGLPNDRFFAVRPEGSVSTLKIQRTERGDSAVYLCASSLRPSGAYNEQFFGPGTRLTVL.

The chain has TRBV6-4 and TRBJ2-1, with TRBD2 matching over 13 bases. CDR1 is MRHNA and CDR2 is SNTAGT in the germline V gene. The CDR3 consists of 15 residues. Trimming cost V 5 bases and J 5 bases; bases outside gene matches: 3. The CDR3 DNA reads TGTGCCAGCAGTAGACTAGCGGGGGGAGACAATGAGCAGTTCTTC. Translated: CASSRLAGGDNEQFF.

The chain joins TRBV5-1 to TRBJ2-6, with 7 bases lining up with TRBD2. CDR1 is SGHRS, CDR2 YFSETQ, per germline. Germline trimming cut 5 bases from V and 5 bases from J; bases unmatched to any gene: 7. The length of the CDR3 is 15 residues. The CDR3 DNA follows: TGCGCCAGCAGGCCCGTTAGCGGGTGGGCCAACGTCCTGACTTTC. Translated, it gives CASRPVSGWANVLTF.

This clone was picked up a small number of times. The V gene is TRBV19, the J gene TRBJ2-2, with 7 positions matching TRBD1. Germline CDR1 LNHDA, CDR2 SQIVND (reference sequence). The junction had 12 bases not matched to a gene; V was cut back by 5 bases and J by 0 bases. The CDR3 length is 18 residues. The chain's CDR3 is CASSRPGQQYTNTGELFF. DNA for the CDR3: TGTGCCAGTAGTCGCCCGGGACAGCAATACACGAACACCGGGGAGCTGTTTTTT. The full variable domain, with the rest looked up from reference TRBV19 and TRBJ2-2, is DGGITQSPKYLFRKEGQNVTLSCEQNLNHDAMYWYRQDPGQGLRLIYYSQIVNDFQKGDIAEGYSVSREKKESFPLTVTSAQKNPTAFYLCASSRPGQQYTNTGELFFGEGSRLTVL.

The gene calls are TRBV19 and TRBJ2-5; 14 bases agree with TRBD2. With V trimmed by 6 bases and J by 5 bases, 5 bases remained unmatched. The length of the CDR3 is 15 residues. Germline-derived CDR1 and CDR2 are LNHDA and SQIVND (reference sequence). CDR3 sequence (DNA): TGTGCCAGTAGCGGACTAGCGGGAGGTGGGGAGACCCAGTACTTC. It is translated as CASSGLAGGGETQYF.

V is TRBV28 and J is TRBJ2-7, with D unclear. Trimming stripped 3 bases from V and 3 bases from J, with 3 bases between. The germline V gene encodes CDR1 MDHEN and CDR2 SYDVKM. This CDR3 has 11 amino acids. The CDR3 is CASSFSYEQYF. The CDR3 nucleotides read TGTGCCAGCAGTTTCAGCTACGAGCAGTACTTC.

The CDR3 is CASKGGSDNEQYF. CDR3 nucleotide sequence: TGTGCCAGCAAGGGGGGCTCCGATAACGAGCAGTACTTC. The chain has TRBV9 and TRBJ2-7, with D perhaps given as TRBD1 or TRBD2 (6 bases each). From germline, CDR1 is SGDLS and CDR2 YYNGEE. This CDR3 contains 13 residues. V dropped 6 bases and J dropped 5 bases, with 15 bases sitting between them.

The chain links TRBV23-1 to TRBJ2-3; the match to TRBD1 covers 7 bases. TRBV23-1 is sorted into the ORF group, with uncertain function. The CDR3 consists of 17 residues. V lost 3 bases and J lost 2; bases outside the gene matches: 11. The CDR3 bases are TGCGCCAGCAGTCACCCCCCGACAGGGACGGTCACAGATACGCAGTATTTT. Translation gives CASSHPPTGTVTDTQYF.

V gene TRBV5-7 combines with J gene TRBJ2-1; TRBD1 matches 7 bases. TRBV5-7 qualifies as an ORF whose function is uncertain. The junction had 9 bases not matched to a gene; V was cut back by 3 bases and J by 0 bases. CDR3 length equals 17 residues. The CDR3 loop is CASSSDRAQSSYNEQFF. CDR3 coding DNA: TGTGCCAGCAGCTCCGACAGGGCCCAAAGCTCCTACAATGAGCAGTTCTTC.

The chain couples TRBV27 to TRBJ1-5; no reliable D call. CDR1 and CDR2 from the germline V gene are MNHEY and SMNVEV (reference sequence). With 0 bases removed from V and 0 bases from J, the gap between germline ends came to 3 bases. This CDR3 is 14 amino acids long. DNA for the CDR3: TGTGCCAGCAGTTTATCCCGTAGCAATCAGCCCCAGCATTTT. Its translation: CASSLSRSNQPQHF.

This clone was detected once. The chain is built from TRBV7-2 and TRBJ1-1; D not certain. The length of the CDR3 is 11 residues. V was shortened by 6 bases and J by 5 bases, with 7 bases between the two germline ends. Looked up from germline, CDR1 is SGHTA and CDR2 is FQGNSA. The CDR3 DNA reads TGTGCCAGCAGATTGGGGACTGAAGCTTTCTTT. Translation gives CASRLGTEAFF. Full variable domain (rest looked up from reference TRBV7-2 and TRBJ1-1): GAGVSQSPSNKVTEKGKDVELRCDPISGHTALYWYRQSLGQGLEFLIYFQGNSAPDKSGLPSDRFSAERTGGSVSTLTIQRTQQEDSAVYLCASRLGTEAFFGQGTRLTVV.

The CDR3 sequence is CASSGSGARQETQYF. CDR3 sequence (DNA): TGTGCCAGCAGTGGGTCAGGGGCCCGGCAAGAGACCCAGTACTTC. The genes are TRBV2 and TRBJ2-5; possible D gene TRBD1, 6 bases. V gave up 4 bases and J gave up 2 bases, with 14 bases separating them. The CDR3 sequence is 15 residues long. Germline-derived CDR1 and CDR2 are SNHLY and FYNNEI. Supplemented by reference TRBV2 and TRBJ2-5, the full variable domain reads EPEVTQTPSHQVTQMGQEVILRCVPISNHLYFYWYRQILGQKVEFLVSFYNNEISEKSEIFDDQFSVERPDGSNFTLKIRSTKLEDSAMYFCASSGSGARQETQYFGPGTRLLVL.

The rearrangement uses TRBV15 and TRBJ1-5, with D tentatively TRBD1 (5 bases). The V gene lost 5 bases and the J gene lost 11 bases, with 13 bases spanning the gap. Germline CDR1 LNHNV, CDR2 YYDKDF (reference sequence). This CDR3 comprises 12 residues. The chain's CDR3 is CATSRDRSAQHF. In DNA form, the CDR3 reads TGTGCCACCAGCCGCGACAGATCAGCCCAGCATTTT.

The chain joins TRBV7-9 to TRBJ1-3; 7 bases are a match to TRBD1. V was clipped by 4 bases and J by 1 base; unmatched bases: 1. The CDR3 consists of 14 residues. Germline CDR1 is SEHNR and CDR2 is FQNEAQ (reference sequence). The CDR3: CASSSRGSGNTIYF. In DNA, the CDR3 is TGTGCCAGCAGCTCCAGGGGGTCTGGAAACACCATATATTTT.

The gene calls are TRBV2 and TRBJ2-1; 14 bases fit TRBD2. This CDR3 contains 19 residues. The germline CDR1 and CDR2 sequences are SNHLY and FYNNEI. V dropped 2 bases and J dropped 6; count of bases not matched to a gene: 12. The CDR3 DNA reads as TGTGCCAGCAGTGAACGGACTAGCGGGAGGCTTGCCTTACGCAATGAGCAGTTCTTC. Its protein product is CASSERTSGRLALRNEQFF.

CDR3 bases: TGTGCCTGGAGGGGTCCTAATGGCAATCAGCCCCAGCATTTT. Its translation: CAWRGPNGNQPQHF. The V call is TRBV30, the J call TRBJ1-5; unclear D gene. The V gene's germline CDR1 is GTSNPN and CDR2 SVGIG (reference sequence). The CDR3 consists of 14 residues. The V end was cut by 3 bases, the J end by 2 bases, with 11 bases between.

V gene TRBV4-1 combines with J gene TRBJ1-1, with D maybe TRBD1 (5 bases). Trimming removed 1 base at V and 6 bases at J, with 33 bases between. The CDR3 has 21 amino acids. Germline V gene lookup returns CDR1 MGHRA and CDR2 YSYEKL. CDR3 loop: CASSQVQGTGLAGMRAAEAFF. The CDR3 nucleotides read TGCGCCAGCAGCCAAGTCCAAGGGACCGGATTGGCGGGGATGAGGGCGGCTGAAGCTTTCTTT.

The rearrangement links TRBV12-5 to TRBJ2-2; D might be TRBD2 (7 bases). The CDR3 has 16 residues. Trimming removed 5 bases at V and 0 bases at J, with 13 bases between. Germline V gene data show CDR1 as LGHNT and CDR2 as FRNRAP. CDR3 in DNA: TGTGCTAGTGGTAGGGGGGAGGGTCCGAACACCGGGGAGCTGTTTTTT. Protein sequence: CASGRGEGPNTGELFF.